The 5 T cell receptor beta chains in this list originate from one sample, sequenced in a study of Graves' ophthalmopathy and Graves' hyperthyroidism. RNA served as the template for amplifying TCR beta CDR3 regions. HTBI primers served in a first-round RT-PCR, which a second-round multiplex PCR followed. From the multiplex PCR reads, TCRdb called clonotypes with MiXCR, one entry per CDR3 protein. This table has 400,000 or so distinct CDR3 sequences, 15% to 20% appearing once. Sequencing was done on a sample of peripheral blood. The receptors derive from an adult woman with stable Graves' hyperthyroidism.

This clonotype was recorded at least ten times. The CDR3 loop is CATKPETGNTIYF. CDR3 DNA sequence: TGCGCCACCAAGCCCGAGACTGGAAACACCATATATTTT. This rearrangement joins TRBV5-1 to TRBJ1-3, with D unresolved. Trimming pared 9 bases from V and 2 bases from J, leaving 12 bases between. This CDR3 is 13 amino acids long. Germline V gene data show CDR1 as SGHRS and CDR2 as YFSETQ.

Worth noting for this clonotype: A much larger clone lies one base from this, so it may be a read error. V gene TRBV2 combines with J gene TRBJ2-5; TRBD2 matches at 10 bases. CDR1 and CDR2 (germline): SNHLY, FYNNEI. This CDR3 has 14 amino acids. CDR3 protein: CASTRLAGLETKYF. In nucleotides, the CDR3 is TGTGCCAGCACCCGACTAGCGGGTTTGGAGACCAAGTACTTC.

In its sample, this clonotype was seen many times. This sequence joins TRBV28 and TRBJ2-7; 13 bases match TRBD2. CDR3 length equals 15 residues. Germline lookup yields CDR1 MDHEN and CDR2 SYDVKM. J lost 4 bases, V lost 7 bases, and 7 bases had no gene match. The CDR3 loop is CASNPGLAGRYEQYF. The CDR3 coding sequence is TGTGCCAGCAATCCGGGACTAGCGGGGCGGTACGAGCAGTACTTC.

This clonotype was seen at least ten times. V gene TRBV5-6 combines with J gene TRBJ2-5; D possibly uses TRBD1 or TRBD2 (5 bases each). Per the germline V gene, CDR1 is SGHDT and CDR2 is YYEEEE. Trimming removed 1 base from V and 4 bases from J, with 17 bases in between. This CDR3 has 16 amino acids. Here the CDR3 reads CASSLNWDPKGETQYF. The CDR3 DNA sequence: TGTGCCAGCAGCTTGAACTGGGACCCAAAGGGAGAGACCCAGTACTTC.

At least ten counts were recorded for this clonotype. V gene TRBV11-2 combines with J gene TRBJ1-1, with D possibly TRBD1 on 6 matching bases. This CDR3 contains 13 residues. CDR1 is SGHAT and CDR2 is FQNNGV in the germline V gene. Trimming left V 2 bases short and J 3 bases short, with 7 bases between. The CDR3 DNA follows: TGTGCCAGCAGCTTAAACAGGGACACTGAAGCTTTCTTT. The encoded protein is CASSLNRDTEAFF.